This T cell receptor beta chain stems from a study of blood T cell repertoires in COVID-19. Background on the study: Researchers got acute and convalescent COVID-19 samples from the United States, Italy and Spain.

Trimming removed 4 bases at V and 6 bases at J, with 4 bases between. The CDR3 totals 12 residues. This clone was counted once. Study processing details: From reference gene primer amplification, estimates of nucleated cell counts were derived. Some clones are missing from TCRdb's copy, which holds only in-frame ones; the method was immunoSEQ multiplex PCR. The D gene and trimming were derived from the DNA, and the V and J assignments and clone size from that table. Here the sample spans about 180,000 clones, just over 85% being singletons. The chain uses TRBV12-3 or TRBV12-4 and TRBJ1-6; no clear D. The receptor's source is a man aged 50-59 years with active or convalescent COVID-19. Sequencing was done on a sample of peripheral blood. The CDR3 DNA reads TGTGCCAGCAGTTATCGTAATTCACCCCTCCACTTT. It is translated as CASSYRNSPLHF.